The 23 T cell receptor beta chains given below trace back to one sample, sequenced in a study of identical twins. TCRdb processed the 5' RACE reads anew with MiXCR; each CDR3 protein has one entry. The table lists 1.5 million to 2 million distinct CDR3 sequences, around a third of them singletons. Input material: cord blood. Receptors were obtained from a newborn girl in good health.

This clonotype was recorded a few times. The chain has TRBV20-1 and TRBJ2-1, with 11 bases that match TRBD2. Trimming cost V 4 bases and J 9 bases; bases outside gene matches: 14. Germline assignment: CDR1 DFQATT and CDR2 SNEGSKA (reference sequence). The CDR3 sequence is 16 residues long. The CDR3 here is CSAIFLGTSGSGEQFF. In DNA, the CDR3 is TGCAGTGCTATCTTCCTGGGCACTAGCGGGAGCGGTGAGCAGTTCTTC.

The chain recombines TRBV24-1 with TRBJ2-3; 8 nucleotides agree with TRBD1. Per germline, CDR1 KGHDR and CDR2 SFDVKD. The CDR3 is 18 amino acids. J gave up 1 base and V 0 bases, and 8 bases lay outside the gene matches. The CDR3 DNA follows: TGTGCCACCAGTGATTTGCAGTTTAAGGGACAGGGCACAGATACGCAGTATTTT. Translated: CATSDLQFKGQGTDTQYF.

This chain joins TRBV7-9 and TRBJ2-7; D gene uncertain. V was trimmed by 1 base and J by 5 bases, leaving 6 bases between them. This CDR3 is 12 amino acids long. The germline gives CDR1 SEHNR, CDR2 FQNEAQ (reference sequence). CDR3 nucleotide sequence: TGTGCCAGCAGCTTAGAGCAGGACGAGCAGTACTTC. Protein product: CASSLEQDEQYF.

This clonotype was counted only a few times. The CDR3 is CASSSRWWAFSNQPQHF. The CDR3 region has the DNA TGTGCCAGCAGCTCTAGATGGTGGGCTTTTAGCAATCAGCCCCAGCATTTT. V is TRBV7-8 and J is TRBJ1-5; D is unresolved. The CDR3 extends over 17 amino acids. Trimming removed 4 bases at V and 0 bases at J, with 16 bases between. The germline V gene encodes CDR1 SGHVS and CDR2 FQNEAQ.

There are a few counts of this clonotype. CDR3 loop: CASSLRLAGVKDTQYF. The DNA for the CDR3 is TGTGCCAGCAGTTTACGACTAGCGGGGGTGAAAGATACGCAGTATTTT. This rearrangement joins TRBV27 to TRBJ2-3; 12 positions match TRBD2. The V and J ends lost 2 bases and 5 bases, in that order; junction bases with no gene match: 5. CDR3 size: 16 residues. Germline assignment: CDR1 MNHEY and CDR2 SMNVEV (reference sequence).

The chain couples TRBV6-6 to TRBJ1-6; no firm D call. This CDR3 comprises 12 residues. Trimming stripped 2 bases from V and 13 bases from J, with 9 bases between. Germline V gives CDR1 MNHNY, CDR2 SVGAGI (reference sequence). CDR3 sequence (DNA): TGTGCCAGCAGTTACCCCGCGTCGCCCCTCCACTTT. The encoded protein is CASSYPASPLHF.

This clonotype was detected many times. V usage is TRBV5-6 and J usage is TRBJ1-2, with 8 bases matching TRBD1. Germline CDR1 reads SGHDT; CDR2 reads YYEEEE. The J segment lost 7 bases and the V segment lost 2 bases, leaving 4 bases of the junction unmatched. The CDR3 sequence is 13 residues long. For the CDR3, the DNA is TGTGCCAGCAGCTTAGCCAGGGGGCTTGGCTACACCTTC. It specifies CASSLARGLGYTF.

The genes are TRBV20-1 and TRBJ2-5; D not certain. Trimming left V 6 bases short and J 11 bases short, with 31 bases between. The CDR3 is 16 residues long. CDR1 is DFQATT, CDR2 SNEGSKA, per germline (reference sequence). CDR3 protein: CSAPWKDALGWNEQYF. The DNA for the CDR3 is TGCAGTGCCCCCTGGAAGGATGCGCTAGGGTGGAATGAGCAGTACTTC.

The chain carries TRBV5-6 and TRBJ2-3; 8 nucleotides agree with TRBD2. The germline V gene has CDR1 SGHDT and CDR2 YYEEEE. Losses at the gene ends were 0 bases for V and 5 bases for J; bases not matched to a gene: 5. There are 15 residues in the CDR3. The DNA of the CDR3 is TGTGCCAGCAGCTTGGGCGGACTAGCAAGAGATACGCAGTATTTT. It translates to CASSLGGLARDTQYF.

This clonotype appeared a few times. This chain joins TRBV5-5 and TRBJ1-1; 7 nucleotides align to TRBD1. Germline CDR1 is SGHKS and CDR2 is YYEKEE (reference sequence). The V segment lost 4 bases and the J segment 5 bases; nucleotides outside the gene matches: 8. The CDR3 runs to 14 residues. CDR3 DNA sequence: TGTGCCAGCAGCACCCCAGGGGGGGTGACTGAAGCTTTCTTT. Translating it yields CASSTPGGVTEAFF.

CDR3 protein: CASSVGGGKRHGYTF. The DNA of the CDR3 is TGTGCCAGCAGCGTAGGGGGAGGAAAACGCCATGGCTACACCTTC. This sequence joins TRBV9 and TRBJ1-2; D gene uncertain. Between the trimmed V and J ends, which lost 0 bases and 6 bases, there was a span of 15 bases. CDR3 length: 15 amino acids. Germline CDR1 SGDLS, CDR2 YYNGEE. The full variable domain, in which reference TRBV9 and TRBJ1-2 provide the parts outside the CDR3, is DSGVTQTPKHLITATGQRVTLRCSPRSGDLSVYWYQQSLDQGLQFLIQYYNGEERAKGNILERFSAQQFPDLHSELNLSSLELGDSALYFCASSVGGGKRHGYTFGSGTRLTVV.

The rearrangement uses TRBV29-1 and TRBJ2-1, with 9 bases matching TRBD1. After removal of 5 bases from V and 13 bases from J, the junction contained 9 bases not matched to a gene. The CDR3 has 12 residues. Germline lookup yields CDR1 SQVTM and CDR2 ANQGSEA. The CDR3 here is CSVSTGGETQFF. In nucleotides, the CDR3 is TGCAGCGTTTCGACAGGGGGGGAGACCCAGTTCTTC.

The sample holds a few counts of this clonotype. The chain recombines TRBV7-6 with TRBJ2-5; a weak D match, TRBD2 (5 bases). In germline, CDR1 is SGHVS, CDR2 FNYEAQ. V lost 3 bases to trimming and J lost 1 base, with 9 bases between them. This CDR3 has 14 amino acids. The CDR3 DNA sequence: TGTGCCAGCAGCTTTTTCGGGGTCCAAGAGACCCAGTACTTC. Translation: CASSFFGVQETQYF.

V and J are TRBV20-1 and TRBJ2-1, with 9 nucleotides matching TRBD2. Germline trimming cut 4 bases from V and 0 bases from J; bases unmatched to any gene: 7. CDR3 length equals 16 residues. Per germline, CDR1 DFQATT and CDR2 SNEGSKA (reference sequence). This CDR3 reads CSATRLAGFSYNEQFF. The CDR3 DNA reads as TGCAGTGCTACGCGGCTAGCGGGATTCTCCTACAATGAGCAGTTCTTC.

Only one count was recorded for this clonotype. J is TRBJ2-3 and V is TRBV29-1; D not resolved. Germline loops: CDR1 SQVTM, CDR2 ANQGSEA. Trimming shortened V by 6 bases and J by 0 bases, and 10 bases separated the two germline ends. This CDR3 region has 13 residues. The CDR3 nucleotides are TGCAGCGTCTCGGCGCTCAGCACAGATACGCAGTATTTT. Protein: CSVSALSTDTQYF.

This chain connects TRBV11-1 to TRBJ2-1; 7 nucleotides agree with TRBD2. V shed 1 base, J shed 0 bases, and the junction held 6 bases outside the gene matches. The CDR3 spans 17 residues. Germline assignment: CDR1 SGHAT and CDR2 FQDESV (reference sequence). This CDR3 reads CASSLVWGGDSYNEQFF. The CDR3 region has the DNA TGTGCCAGCAGCTTAGTCTGGGGGGGGGACTCCTACAATGAGCAGTTCTTC.

The chain recombines TRBV12-3 or TRBV12-4 with TRBJ2-6, with 7 bases matching TRBD1. The CDR3 extends over 19 amino acids. Trimming took 5 bases from V and 0 from J; bases not matched to a gene: 13. The CDR3 DNA sequence: TGTGCCAGCAGTGTATTGGGACAGCCTCTACGCTCTGGGGCCAACGTCCTGACTTTC. Translation gives CASSVLGQPLRSGANVLTF.

J is TRBJ2-7 and V is TRBV2; 8 nucleotides match TRBD1. CDR1 SNHLY and CDR2 FYNNEI come from the germline V gene. CDR3 length: 14 amino acids. V trimming: 6 bases; J trimming: 0 bases; junction bases outside the gene matches: 4. CDR3 in DNA: TGTGCCAGCAGGGGGGACAGGCCCTCCTACGAGCAGTACTTC. This gives the protein CASRGDRPSYEQYF.

This clonotype was detected ten times or more. This chain uses TRBV25-1 with TRBJ2-5, with D perhaps matching TRBD1 (6 bases). Germline loops: CDR1 MGHDK, CDR2 SYGVNS. V was pared by 3 bases and J by 4 bases, with 6 bases between. The CDR3 is 12 residues long. The CDR3 bases are TGTGCCAGCAGTGACAGGGGAGAGACCCAGTACTTC. Its translation is CASSDRGETQYF.

The V gene is TRBV20-1, the J gene TRBJ2-1; perhaps TRBD2 as D (6 bases). Per germline, CDR1 DFQATT and CDR2 SNEGSKA (reference sequence). CDR3 length: 16 amino acids. The V and J ends lost 0 bases and 4 bases respectively, with 16 bases between them. CDR3 coding DNA: TGCAGTGCTAGAGATCGTATGGGAGGCTCATACAATGAGCAGTTCTTC. Residues: CSARDRMGGSYNEQFF.

V is TRBV20-1 and J is TRBJ2-4, with 8 bases matching TRBD1. Trimming at V came to 6 bases and at J to 0 bases, leaving 13 bases not matched to a gene. The germline V gene encodes CDR1 DFQATT and CDR2 SNEGSKA (reference sequence). The CDR3 has 17 amino acids. The CDR3, as DNA: TGCAGTGCCTGGGACAGGTACTTCGCCCTAGCCAAAAACATTCAGTACTTC. Its translation is CSAWDRYFALAKNIQYF.

This clonotype turned up a few times. The chain employs TRBV6-5 and TRBJ1-4; D possibly corresponds to TRBD1 (5 bases). CDR1 and CDR2 from the germline V gene are MNHEY and SVGAGI. CDR3 length equals 13 residues. Trimming took 6 bases from V and 8 from J, leaving 13 bases between them. CDR3 DNA sequence: TGTGCCAGCAGGGGGACCCGGGCCGAAAAACTGTTTTTT. Residues: CASRGTRAEKLFF.

This clonotype was seen many times. The J gene is TRBJ2-4, the V gene TRBV4-2; D may be TRBD2 (5 bases). CDR1 is LGHNA and CDR2 is YNFKEQ in the germline V gene. CDR3 size: 13 residues. V was cut by 4 bases and J by 8 bases, with 12 bases left in between. CDR3 sequence (DNA): TGTGCCAGCAGCCCTACCCCGAGGGACATTCAGTACTTC. This sequence encodes CASSPTPRDIQYF.